Below are 32 T cell receptor beta chains sequenced from a single sample in a study of technical replicates of blood from a few donors. Profiling relied on immunoSEQ multiplex PCR, and the TCRdb table lists in-frame clones only, not all of them. The table lists over 55,000 clones, around nine tenths of them singletons. Material for sequencing was PBMCs. The receptors shown here come from a human donor in good health. Some clones in this sample may be carry-over from other donors' samples.

The gene calls are TRBV6-5 and TRBJ1-2, with D tentatively TRBD1 (6 bases). In germline, CDR1 is MNHEY, CDR2 SVGAGI. V lost 0 bases and J lost 6, with 11 bases in between. The CDR3 extends over 14 amino acids. In DNA, the CDR3 is TGTGCCAGCAGTTACTCCACAGGGTTTAATGGCTACACCTTC. Translated: CASSYSTGFNGYTF.

This clone was seen only once. The rearrangement uses TRBV5-1 and TRBJ2-3; D is possibly TRBD2 (5 bases). V was shortened by 0 bases and J by 3 bases, with 11 bases between the two germline ends. This CDR3 region has 15 residues. Germline loops: CDR1 SGHRS, CDR2 YFSETQ. CDR3 amino acids: CASSLATSSTDTQYF. CDR3 nucleotides: TGCGCCAGCAGCTTGGCTACTAGTTCAACAGATACGCAGTATTTT.

The chain recombines TRBV5-1 with TRBJ2-7, with a weak D call TRBD2 (7 bases). V gave up 6 bases and J gave up 3 bases, with 10 bases separating them. The germline V gene has CDR1 SGHRS and CDR2 YFSETQ. The CDR3 has 12 residues. The CDR3: CASKGGGYEQYF. DNA of the CDR3: TGCGCCAGCAAGGGAGGGGGCTACGAGCAGTACTTC.

The DNA of the CDR3 is TGTGCCAGCTCACCACCCTCTCGGAGCGTCGGCACTGAAGCTTTCTTT. Protein: CASSPPSRSVGTEAFF. The V call is TRBV18, the J call TRBJ1-1; D is undetermined. The CDR3 covers 16 residues. CDR1 and CDR2 from the germline V gene are KGHSH and LQKENI. The V gene lost 0 bases and the J gene lost 4 bases, with 15 bases spanning the gap.

The chain carries TRBV2 and TRBJ2-1; D possibly corresponds to TRBD2 (7 bases). The germline gives CDR1 SNHLY, CDR2 FYNNEI. CDR3 length equals 16 residues. V lost 5 bases and J lost 5, with 19 bases in between. The chain's CDR3 is CASSPWRGLTDNEQFF. CDR3 sequence (DNA): TGTGCCAGCAGTCCTTGGCGGGGGCTCACAGACAATGAGCAGTTCTTC. Full variable domain (remainder filled in from reference TRBV2 and TRBJ2-1): EPEVTQTPSHQVTQMGQEVILRCVPISNHLYFYWYRQILGQKVEFLVSFYNNEISEKSEIFDDQFSVERPDGSNFTLKIRSTKLEDSAMYFCASSPWRGLTDNEQFFGPGTRLTVL.

The V and J genes are TRBV6-6 and TRBJ2-7; 7 bases line up with TRBD2. V dropped 3 bases and J dropped 5; count of bases not matched to a gene: 10. The CDR3 loop spans 15 amino acids. The germline V gene encodes CDR1 MNHNY and CDR2 SVGAGI (reference sequence). The CDR3 protein is CASSYGGGLGNEQYF. CDR3 nucleotide sequence: TGTGCCAGCAGTTATGGGGGAGGGCTCGGGAACGAGCAGTACTTC.

This clone was observed once. This chain uses TRBV4-1 with TRBJ1-1; 8 bases align to TRBD1. The V segment lost 2 bases and the J segment 0 bases; nucleotides outside the gene matches: 8. Germline CDR1 MGHRA, CDR2 YSYEKL. The CDR3 contains 17 residues. The CDR3: CASSQNQDRVMNTEAFF. CDR3 nucleotide sequence: TGCGCCAGCAGCCAAAACCAGGACAGGGTGATGAACACTGAAGCTTTCTTT.

V is TRBV18 and J is TRBJ1-1; D perhaps matches TRBD1 (5 bases). Trimming removed 1 base from V and 0 bases from J, with 12 bases in between. Germline assignment: CDR1 KGHSH and CDR2 LQKENI. This CDR3 comprises 16 residues. The CDR3 spells CASSPRQGNMNTEAFF. Written as DNA, the CDR3 is TGTGCCAGCTCACCACGGCAGGGCAACATGAACACTGAAGCTTTCTTT.

The chain recombines TRBV7-9 with TRBJ2-7; 8 nucleotides line up with TRBD1. The V gene end was trimmed by 5 bases and the J gene end by 3 bases; junction bases not matched to a gene: 3. The germline CDR1 and CDR2 sequences are SEHNR and FQNEAQ (reference sequence). The CDR3 is 13 residues long. Here the CDR3 reads CASSPTGGYEQYF. Written as DNA, the CDR3 is TGTGCCAGCAGCCCCACAGGGGGCTACGAGCAGTACTTC.

This chain uses TRBV14 with TRBJ2-5, with a possible D match to TRBD1 (5 bases). The CDR3 runs to 15 residues. V was shortened by 1 base and J by 1 base, with 10 bases between the two germline ends. Per the germline V gene, CDR1 is SGHDN and CDR2 is FVKESK. CDR3 nucleotides: TGTGCCAGCAGCCAAGTCAGAGACAGCCAAGAGACCCAGTACTTC. Translated, it gives CASSQVRDSQETQYF.

This chain uses TRBV21-1 with TRBJ2-5; TRBD2 is taken as the D call from the table, unchecked against the DNA. TRBV21-1 represents a pseudogene. The CDR3 runs to 19 residues. The CDR3 nucleotides are TGTGCCAGCTGGTTCTTCGAGACGGACCTTCCTAGCGATTGGGAGACCCAGTACTTC. This codes for CASWFFETDLPSDWETQYF.

This sequence joins TRBV28 and TRBJ2-5, with 7 bases fitting TRBD2. Germline CDR1 reads MDHEN; CDR2 reads SYDVKM. Trimming cost V 5 bases and J 4 bases; bases outside gene matches: 1. The CDR3 has 12 residues. The CDR3 protein is CASSPGGETQYF. The CDR3 DNA follows: TGTGCCAGCAGTCCGGGGGGAGAGACCCAGTACTTC.

V and J are TRBV9 and TRBJ2-1; 9 bases map to TRBD1. J lost 6 bases, V lost 2 bases, and 6 bases had no gene match. The CDR3 is made up of 15 amino acids. Germline-derived CDR1 and CDR2 are SGDLS and YYNGEE. The CDR3 sequence is CASSVLGQGLNEQFF. In DNA form, the CDR3 reads TGTGCCAGCAGCGTGCTGGGACAGGGTCTCAATGAGCAGTTCTTC. Combining the CDR3 with reference TRBV9 and TRBJ2-1 gives the whole variable domain DSGVTQTPKHLITATGQRVTLRCSPRSGDLSVYWYQQSLDQGLQFLIQYYNGEERAKGNILERFSAQQFPDLHSELNLSSLELGDSALYFCASSVLGQGLNEQFFGPGTRLTVL.

The chain employs TRBV5-1 and TRBJ2-1; possibly TRBD1 for D (6 bases). With 4 bases removed from V and 0 bases from J, the gap between germline ends came to 11 bases. This CDR3 is built from 15 residues. Germline CDR1 is SGHRS and CDR2 is YFSETQ. Here the CDR3 DNA reads TGCGCCAGCAGCCGGGACACCGACTCCTACAATGAGCAGTTCTTC. Translated: CASSRDTDSYNEQFF. The whole variable domain, filled in from reference TRBV5-1 and TRBJ2-1, reads KAGVTQTPRYLIKTRGQQVTLSCSPISGHRSVSWYQQTPGQGLQFLFEYFSETQRNKGNFPGRFSGRQFSNSRSEMNVSTLELGDSALYLCASSRDTDSYNEQFFGPGTRLTVL.

The chain links TRBV19 to TRBJ1-3; D unclear. This CDR3 contains 13 residues. Germline V gene lookup returns CDR1 LNHDA and CDR2 SQIVND (reference sequence). The ends were cut back, 1 base at V and 5 bases at J, with 6 bases in the middle. In DNA form, the CDR3 reads TGTGCCAGTAGTATAGCCCCAAGAAACACCATATATTTT. It specifies CASSIAPRNTIYF.

This chain's CDR3 is CSSGGTNGYTF. The CDR3 DNA reads TGCAGCTCGGGGGGCACTAATGGCTACACCTTC. The chain carries TRBV29-1 and TRBJ1-2, with D tentatively TRBD1 (6 bases). The CDR3 sequence is 11 residues long. The germline V gene has CDR1 SQVTM and CDR2 ANQGSEA. The V and J ends lost 8 bases and 6 bases respectively, with 13 bases between them.

V usage is TRBV7-8 and J usage is TRBJ2-5; 8 bases are a match to TRBD1. The J segment lost 3 bases and the V segment lost 5 bases, leaving 5 bases of the junction unmatched. The germline V gene encodes CDR1 SGHVS and CDR2 FQNEAQ. This CDR3 contains 14 residues. The CDR3 DNA is TGTGCCAGCAGCCCGCTGACAGGGGAAGAGACCCAGTACTTC. Protein product: CASSPLTGEETQYF.

The sample holds a few counts of this clone. The gene calls are TRBV6-4 and TRBJ2-3; a possible D gene is TRBD2 (5 bases). V lost 4 bases to trimming and J lost 0 bases, with 8 bases between them. The CDR3 contains 14 residues. Germline-derived CDR1 and CDR2 are MRHNA and SNTAGT. In nucleotides, the CDR3 is TGTGCCAGCAGTGGGGGAGACAGCACAGATACGCAGTATTTT. Residues: CASSGGDSTDTQYF.

CDR3 sequence (DNA): TGTGCCAGCTCACCATCCTACCCGAACACTGAAGCTTTCTTT. This gives the protein CASSPSYPNTEAFF. This rearrangement joins TRBV18 to TRBJ1-1, with D uncertain. V was pared by 2 bases and J by 1 base, with 8 bases between. The germline CDR1 and CDR2 sequences are KGHSH and LQKENI. This CDR3 is 14 amino acids long.

The chain joins TRBV5-4 to TRBJ1-2; 11 positions agree with TRBD1. Germline CDR1 and CDR2: SGHNT and YYREEE (reference sequence). This CDR3 comprises 12 residues. Losses at the gene ends were 7 bases for V and 7 bases for J; bases not matched to a gene: 3. CDR3 loop: CASGQGALGYTF. The DNA of the CDR3 is TGTGCCAGCGGACAGGGGGCGCTTGGCTACACCTTC.

Comments on this clone: The germline gene is not matched at one end of the junction; a read error may be the cause. The rearrangement uses TRBV6-1 and TRBJ2-2; TRBD2 matches 7 bases. CDR3 length equals 16 residues. Germline V lookup: CDR1 MNHNS, CDR2 SASEGT. The CDR3 reads CAGSEWKSGVAGELFF. The CDR3 DNA reads as TGTGCCGGCAGTGAATGGAAAAGCGGGGTTGCGGGGGAGCTGTTTTTT.

The chain recombines TRBV18 with TRBJ2-7; D call uncertain. With 2 bases removed from V and 3 bases from J, the gap between germline ends came to 8 bases. The CDR3 consists of 13 residues. Germline V CDR1 and CDR2: KGHSH, LQKENI. CDR3 region: CASSPAERYEQYF. The CDR3 DNA is TGTGCCAGCTCACCAGCAGAACGCTACGAGCAGTACTTC.

V usage is TRBV4-1 and J usage is TRBJ2-7; D gene unclear. CDR1 and CDR2 (germline): MGHRA, YSYEKL. The CDR3 has 15 amino acids. Deletions cut 1 base from V and 5 bases from J, with 15 bases between. CDR3 DNA sequence: TGCGCCAGCAGCCAAGGTGGCTACCCCGGAGACGAGCAGTACTTC. It translates to CASSQGGYPGDEQYF.

V usage is TRBV15 and J usage is TRBJ2-7, with 7 bases identical to TRBD1. Germline assignment: CDR1 LNHNV and CDR2 YYDKDF (reference sequence). The V gene end was trimmed by 5 bases and the J gene end by 2 bases; junction bases not matched to a gene: 9. CDR3 length equals 15 residues. Written as DNA, the CDR3 is TGTGCCACCAGCGCCGGGGACAGACGAGCCTACGAGCAGTACTTC. Translated: CATSAGDRRAYEQYF.

This clone was counted a few times. The J gene is TRBJ1-5, the V gene TRBV2; tentatively, D is TRBD1 (6 bases). The CDR3 extends over 15 amino acids. The V gene lost 5 bases and the J gene lost 0 bases, with 11 bases spanning the gap. Per the germline V gene, CDR1 is SNHLY and CDR2 is FYNNEI. The CDR3 sequence is CASSTGQYSNQPQHF. CDR3 sequence (DNA): TGTGCCAGCAGTACAGGACAGTATAGCAATCAGCCCCAGCATTTT.

The chain has TRBV6-1 and TRBJ2-1; 11 bases agree with TRBD2. V shed 5 bases and J 5 bases; nucleotides not matched to a gene: 5. The CDR3 has 15 amino acids. The germline CDR1 and CDR2 sequences are MNHNS and SASEGT. DNA of the CDR3: TGTGCCAGCAGTACCGGGACTAGCGGAGACAATGAGCAGTTCTTC. It encodes CASSTGTSGDNEQFF.

The chain carries TRBV29-1 and TRBJ2-1; tentative D call: TRBD1 (6 bases). The CDR3 sequence is 14 residues long. Deletions cut 6 bases from V and 8 bases from J, with 20 bases between. Per germline, CDR1 SQVTM and CDR2 ANQGSEA. CDR3 residues: CSVYTGRGGDEQFF. DNA for the CDR3: TGCAGCGTCTACACAGGGAGAGGCGGTGATGAGCAGTTCTTC.

The rearrangement joins TRBV19 to TRBJ1-2; 7 bases align to TRBD1. This CDR3 contains 15 residues. The germline gives CDR1 LNHDA, CDR2 SQIVND (reference sequence). J gave up 4 bases and V 3 bases, and 8 bases lay outside the gene matches. The CDR3 sequence is CASSITADRIYGYTF. The CDR3 DNA reads TGTGCCAGTAGTATTACCGCGGACAGGATCTATGGCTACACCTTC. Full variable domain (outside the CDR3, taken from reference TRBV19 and TRBJ1-2): DGGITQSPKYLFRKEGQNVTLSCEQNLNHDAMYWYRQDPGQGLRLIYYSQIVNDFQKGDIAEGYSVSREKKESFPLTVTSAQKNPTAFYLCASSITADRIYGYTFGSGTRLTVV.

This sequence joins TRBV6-1 and TRBJ1-3, with TRBD1 identical over 8 bases. The CDR3 is 15 amino acids. Germline V gene lookup returns CDR1 MNHNS and CDR2 SASEGT. Germline trimming cut 4 bases from V and 2 bases from J; bases unmatched to any gene: 4. CDR3 coding DNA: TGTGCCAGCAGTGCAGGGGGCGCGACTGGAAACACCATATATTTT. Its protein is CASSAGGATGNTIYF.

The genes are TRBV5-4 and TRBJ1-2; no definite D call. This CDR3 has 15 amino acids. The germline V gene encodes CDR1 SGHNT and CDR2 YYREEE (reference sequence). V lost 4 bases, J lost 4 bases, and 17 bases lay in between. In DNA, the CDR3 is TGTGCCAGCAGCCACGGAGGTTCAGAATTCTATGGCTACACCTTC. Translation gives CASSHGGSEFYGYTF.

This clone was counted only a few times. This chain's CDR3 is CASSLAGGSYEQYF. CDR3 nucleotides: TGTGCCAGCAGCTTAGCGGGAGGCTCCTACGAGCAGTACTTC. This chain connects TRBV7-3 to TRBJ2-7, with 8 bases fitting TRBD2. Germline CDR1 is SGHTA and CDR2 is FQGTGA. The CDR3 is made up of 14 amino acids. Trimming cost V 2 bases and J 0 bases; bases outside gene matches: 0.

This chain uses TRBV30 with TRBJ2-1; 8 nucleotides match TRBD1. After removal of 4 bases from V and 12 bases from J, the junction contained 5 bases not matched to a gene. The germline CDR1 and CDR2 sequences are GTSNPN and SVGIG (reference sequence). This CDR3 has 11 amino acids. CDR3 residues: CAWNSGGTQFF. DNA for the CDR3: TGTGCCTGGAATTCAGGGGGCACGCAGTTCTTC.